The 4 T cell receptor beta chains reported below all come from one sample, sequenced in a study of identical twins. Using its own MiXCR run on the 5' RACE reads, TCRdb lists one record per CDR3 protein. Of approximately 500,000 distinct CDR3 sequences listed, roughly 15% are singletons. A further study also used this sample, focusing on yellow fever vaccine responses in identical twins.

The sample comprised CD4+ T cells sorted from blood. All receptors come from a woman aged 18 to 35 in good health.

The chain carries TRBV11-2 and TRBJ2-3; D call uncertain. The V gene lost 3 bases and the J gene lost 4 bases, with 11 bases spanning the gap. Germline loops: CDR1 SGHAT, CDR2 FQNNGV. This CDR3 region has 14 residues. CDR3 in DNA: TGTGCCAGCAGCTTCCGAGGAGTCGCAGATACGCAGTATTTT. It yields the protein CASSFRGVADTQYF.

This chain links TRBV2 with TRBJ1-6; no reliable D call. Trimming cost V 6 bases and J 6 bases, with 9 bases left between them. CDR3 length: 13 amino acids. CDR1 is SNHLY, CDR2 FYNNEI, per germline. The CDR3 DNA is TGTGCCAGCAGACAGAGTCTTAATTCACCCCTCCACTTT. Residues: CASRQSLNSPLHF.

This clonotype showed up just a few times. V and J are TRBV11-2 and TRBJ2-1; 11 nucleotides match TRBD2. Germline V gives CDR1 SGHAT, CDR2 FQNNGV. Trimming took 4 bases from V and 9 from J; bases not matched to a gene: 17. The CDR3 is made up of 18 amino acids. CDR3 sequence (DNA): TGTGCCAGCAGCTATCTTTACCTACTAGCGGGAGTTTTTAGTGAGCAGTTCTTC. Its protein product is CASSYLYLLAGVFSEQFF. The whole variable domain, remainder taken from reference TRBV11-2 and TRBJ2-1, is EAGVAQSPRYKIIEKRQSVAFWCNPISGHATLYWYQQILGQGPKLLIQFQNNGVVDDSQLPKDRFSAERLKGVDSTLKIQPAKLEDSAVYLCASSYLYLLAGVFSEQFFGPGTRLTVL.

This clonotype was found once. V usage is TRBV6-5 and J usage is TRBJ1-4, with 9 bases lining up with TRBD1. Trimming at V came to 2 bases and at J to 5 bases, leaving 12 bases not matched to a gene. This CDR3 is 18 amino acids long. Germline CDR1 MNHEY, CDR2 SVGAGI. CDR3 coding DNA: TGTGCCAGCAGTTACGGTGACAGGGGGTACACCAGGAATGAAAAACTGTTTTTT. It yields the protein CASSYGDRGYTRNEKLFF.